Below, 7 T cell receptor beta chains from the same sample are listed, as sequenced in a study of shared clonotypes between healthy human individuals. Generated by immunoSEQ multiplex PCR, the TCRdb table keeps only in-frame clones and is missing some. The sample carries about 320,000 clones, around 86% recorded once. Sequences were obtained from memory CD8+ T cells sorted from blood. Subset defined: CD45RO+ cells pooled with CCR7-negative TemRA cells. The receptors were gathered from a man in his late teens or twenties in good health.

The chain carries TRBV7-9 and TRBJ1-2; D possibly corresponds to TRBD1 (5 bases). The V gene's germline CDR1 is SEHNR and CDR2 FQNEAQ (reference sequence). V was trimmed by 6 bases and J by 8 bases, leaving 10 bases between them. The CDR3 extends over 11 amino acids. In DNA, the CDR3 is TGTGCCAGCAGGGACATTGGCGGCTACACCTTC. Protein product: CASRDIGGYTF. Based on the CDR3 plus reference TRBV7-9 and TRBJ1-2, the full variable domain is DTGVSQNPRHKITKRGQNVTFRCDPISEHNRLYWYRQTLGQGPEFLTYFQNEAQLEKSRLLSDRFSAERPKGSFSTLEIQRTEQGDSAMYLCASRDIGGYTFGSGTRLTVV.

This clone showed up just a few times. The CDR3 sequence: CAWSHPWGTGELFF. For the CDR3, the DNA is TGTGCCTGGAGTCATCCCTGGGGCACCGGGGAGCTGTTTTTT. The genes are TRBV30 and TRBJ2-2; no clear D. The CDR3 is 14 amino acids. The ends were cut back, 2 bases at V and 4 bases at J, with 11 bases in the middle. CDR1 is GTSNPN and CDR2 is SVGIG in the germline V gene (reference sequence).

This sequence joins TRBV30 and TRBJ2-1; D unclear. V gave up 4 bases and J gave up 2 bases, with 18 bases separating them. This CDR3 spans 16 amino acids. The germline CDR1 and CDR2 sequences are GTSNPN and SVGIG (reference sequence). CDR3 sequence: CAWTAPGDTPYNEQFF. In nucleotides, the CDR3 is TGTGCCTGGACCGCACCCGGAGACACCCCCTACAATGAGCAGTTCTTC.

The chain has TRBV6-1 and TRBJ2-3, with TRBD2 matching 10 bases. The V gene's germline CDR1 is MNHNS and CDR2 SASEGT. The V and J ends lost 4 bases and 3 bases, in that order; junction bases with no gene match: 7. The CDR3 has 16 residues. CDR3: CASSALTSGATDTQYF. For the CDR3, the DNA is TGTGCCAGCAGTGCCTTAACTAGCGGGGCAACAGATACGCAGTATTTT.

The chain recombines TRBV10-3 with TRBJ1-4, with D uncertain. Germline V lookup: CDR1 ENHRY, CDR2 SYGVKD. Between the trimmed V and J ends, which lost 1 base and 3 bases, there was a span of 3 bases. The CDR3 is 13 amino acids. The CDR3 DNA follows: TGTGCCATCAGTGAGTTTTCTAATGAAAAACTGTTTTTT. This translates into CAISEFSNEKLFF.

The chain is built from TRBV7-9 and TRBJ2-7, with 8 nucleotides matching TRBD1. The trim removed 2 bases at V and 0 bases at J, leaving 3 bases unmatched. The CDR3 runs to 15 residues. CDR1 is SEHNR and CDR2 is FQNEAQ in the germline V gene (reference sequence). The CDR3, as DNA: TGTGCCAGCAGCTTAAGACAGGGGAGCTCCTACGAGCAGTACTTC. Translation gives CASSLRQGSSYEQYF.

This clone was seen a handful of times. J is TRBJ2-1 and V is TRBV5-8; 7 nucleotides line up with TRBD1. The CDR3 consists of 17 residues. Germline V gene lookup returns CDR1 SGHTS and CDR2 YDEGEE. The V segment lost 5 bases and the J segment 2 bases; nucleotides outside the gene matches: 13. The CDR3 loop reads CASSLPAGTVPYNEQFF. The CDR3 nucleotides are TGTGCCAGCAGTCTACCCGCCGGGACAGTGCCCTACAATGAGCAGTTCTTC.